These T cell receptor beta chains were read from a single sample in a study of identical twins. TCRdb itself ran the 5' RACE reads through MiXCR, one entry per CDR3 protein. This table has about 690,000 distinct CDR3 sequences, around 20% appearing once. This sample was also put to use in a study of T cells expressing NK-cell markers.

The specimen was PBMCs. The receptors come from a woman under 30 in good health. The CDR3 runs from the conserved cysteine through the conserved F or W. D genes are given only for firm matches. Some rows have no size entry. The others give once, few or many, or a class for an expanded clone.

D	length	V	size	J	CDR3	DNA
TRBD2	13	TRBV12-3/TRBV12-4	few	TRBJ2-5	CASVAGVRETQYF	TGTGCCAGCGTAGCGGGAGTTCGAGAGACCCAGTACTTC
.	12	TRBV9	.	TRBJ2-1	CASSGPSLPQVF	TGTGCCAGCAGCGGACCTTCCCTCCCCCAGGTCTTC
.	12	TRBV29-1	.	TRBJ1-1	CSVVGGYTEAFF	TGCAGCGTTGTCGGGGGTTACACTGAAGCTTTCTTT
.	14	TRBV6-5	few	TRBJ1-5	CASSSTGRNQPQHF	TGTGCCAGCAGTTCTACAGGGCGGAATCAGCCCCAGCATTTT
TRBD2	16	TRBV6-5	.	TRBJ2-7	CASSYSQASGFYEQYF	TGTGCCAGCAGTTACTCGCAGGCTAGCGGGTTCTACGAGCAGTACTTC
.	14	TRBV20-1	.	TRBJ2-1	CSASLLGGYNEQFF	TGCAGTGCTAGCCTACTAGGGGGCTACAATGAGCAGTTCTTC
.	11	TRBV7-9	.	TRBJ2-3	CASIGGDTQYF	TGTGCCAGCATCGGGGGTGATACGCAGTATTTT
.	11	TRBV6-5	.	TRBJ1-2	CASSYKGEFTF	TGTGCCAGCAGTTACAAGGGGGAATTCACCTTC
.	13	TRBV20-1	.	TRBJ1-1	CSASRPLNTEAFF	TGCAGTGCCAGTAGACCGCTGAACACTGAAGCTTTCTTT
.	13	TRBV20-1	.	TRBJ1-2	CSASTPGNYGYTF	TGCAGTGCTAGTACTCCAGGGAACTATGGCTACACCTTC
.	12	TRBV9	.	TRBJ1-2	CASWEGRSGYTF	TGTGCCAGCTGGGAGGGTAGGAGTGGCTACACCTTC
.	15	TRBV7-2	few	TRBJ1-2	CASSLVDRAGYGYTF	TGTGCCAGCAGCTTAGTAGACCGAGCGGGCTATGGCTACACCTTC
TRBD2	15	TRBV18	few	TRBJ2-3	CASSQPGGRRDTQYF	TGTGCCAGCTCACAACCGGGAGGGCGTAGAGATACGCAGTATTTT
TRBD2	15	TRBV20-1	.	TRBJ2-1	CSAPGLAGPFDEQFF	TGCAGTGCCCCGGGACTAGCGGGACCATTCGATGAGCAGTTCTTC
.	15	TRBV20-1	few	TRBJ2-3	CSARSAVLSTDTQYF	TGCAGTGCTAGAAGTGCGGTCCTTAGCACAGATACGCAGTATTTT
.	14	TRBV5-1	many	TRBJ1-2	CASSLAMGPYGYTF	TGCGCCAGCAGCTTGGCTATGGGGCCCTATGGCTACACCTTC
.	15	TRBV2	.	TRBJ1-6	CASTLWGEDNSPLHF	TGTGCCAGCACCCTTTGGGGGGAGGATAATTCACCCCTCCACTTT
.	12	TRBV30	.	TRBJ2-2	CGASENTGELFF	TGTGGCGCTAGCGAGAACACCGGGGAGCTGTTTTTT
.	12	TRBV6-5	few	TRBJ2-7	CATRGLNPKQYF	TGTGCCACCCGAGGTCTAAACCCTAAGCAGTACTTC
.	14	TRBV7-2	.	TRBJ2-1	CASSYPSPPREQFF	TGTGCCAGCAGCTACCCCTCCCCCCCGAGGGAGCAGTTCTTC
.	14	TRBV7-8	few	TRBJ2-3	CASSPQTSSYTQYF	TGTGCCAGCAGCCCCCAGACTAGTTCGTATACGCAGTATTTT
.	16	TRBV20-1	few	TRBJ2-1	CSARDPHYSSYNEQFF	TGCAGTGCTAGAGACCCTCATTACTCCTCCTACAATGAGCAGTTCTTC
.	12	TRBV3-1	.	TRBJ2-1	CASSQVGGEQFF	TGTGCCAGCAGCCAAGTAGGTGGTGAGCAGTTCTTC
.	17	TRBV2	many	TRBJ2-1	CASLYVLRPGDYNEQFF	TGTGCCAGCCTATACGTCCTCCGTCCGGGAGATTACAATGAGCAGTTCTTC
.	15	TRBV27	.	TRBJ2-7	CASSLVHGTYYEQYF	TGTGCCAGCAGTTTAGTGCACGGGACCTACTACGAGCAGTACTTC
TRBD2	15	TRBV10-3	.	TRBJ2-1	CAISEQAGPYNEQFF	TGTGCCATCAGTGAGCAAGCGGGGCCCTACAATGAGCAGTTCTTC